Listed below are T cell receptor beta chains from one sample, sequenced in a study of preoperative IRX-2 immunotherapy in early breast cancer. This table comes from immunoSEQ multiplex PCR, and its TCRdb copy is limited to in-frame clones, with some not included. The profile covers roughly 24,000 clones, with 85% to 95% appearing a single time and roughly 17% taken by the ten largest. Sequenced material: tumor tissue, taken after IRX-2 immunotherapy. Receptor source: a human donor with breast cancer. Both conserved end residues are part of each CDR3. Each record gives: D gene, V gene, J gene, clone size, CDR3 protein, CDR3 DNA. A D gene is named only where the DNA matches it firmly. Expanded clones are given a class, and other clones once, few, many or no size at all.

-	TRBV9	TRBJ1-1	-	CASSVGTGSNTEAFF	TGTGCCAGTAGCGTAGGAACAGGCTCGAACACTGAAGCTTTCTTT
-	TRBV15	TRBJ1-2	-	CATSSTPGLGYGYTF	TGTGCCACCAGCAGCACGCCGGGACTGGGGTATGGCTACACCTTC
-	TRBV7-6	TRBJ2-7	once	CASSFPALDEQYF	TGTGCCAGCAGCTTCCCAGCTCTCGACGAGCAGTACTTC
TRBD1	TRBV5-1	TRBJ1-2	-	CASTRAGTGNEGYTF	TGCGCCAGCACCAGGGCCGGGACAGGGAATGAAGGCTACACCTTC
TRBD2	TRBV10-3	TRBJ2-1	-	CAISHPGLAGGSSYNEQFF	TGTGCCATCAGCCATCCGGGACTAGCGGGGGGGAGCTCCTACAATGAGCAGTTCTTC
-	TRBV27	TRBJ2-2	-	CASSSPDPRGELFF	TGTGCCAGCAGTTCTCCGGACCCGAGGGGGGAGCTGTTTTTT
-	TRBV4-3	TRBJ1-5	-	CASSQARTALGQPQHF	TGCGCCAGCAGCCAAGCGAGGACAGCCTTGGGTCAGCCCCAGCATTTT
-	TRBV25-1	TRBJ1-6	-	CASSQGSSYNSPLHF	TGTGCCAGCAGCCAGGGGAGCTCCTATAATTCACCCCTCCACTTT
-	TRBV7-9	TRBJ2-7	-	CASSLAGVPWGGQYF	TGTGCCAGCAGCTTAGCGGGAGTGCCCTGGGGAGGGCAGTACTTC
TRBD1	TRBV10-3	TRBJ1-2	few	CAISAGTGIFGGTGYTF	TGTGCCATCAGTGCCGGGACAGGGATTTTTGGAGGGACGGGCTACACCTTC
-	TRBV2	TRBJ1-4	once	CASRGREYGNEKLFF	TGTGCCAGCAGGGGCAGGGAGTACGGTAATGAAAAACTGTTTTTT
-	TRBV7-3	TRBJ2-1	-	CASSSLPPRSINEQFF	TGTGCCAGCAGCTCCCTCCCCCCACGGTCTATAAATGAGCAGTTCTTC
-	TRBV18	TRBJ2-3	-	CASSPWGRGTDTQYF	TGTGCCAGCTCACCGTGGGGGCGGGGCACAGATACGCAGTATTTT
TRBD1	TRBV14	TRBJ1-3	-	CASSARWDSSGNTIYF	TGTGCCAGCAGCGCCCGCTGGGACAGCTCTGGAAACACCATATATTTT
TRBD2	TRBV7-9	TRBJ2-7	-	CASSPKAGGASGKYEQYF	TGTGCCAGCAGCCCAAAAGCGGGTGGGGCTAGCGGAAAGTACGAGCAGTACTTC
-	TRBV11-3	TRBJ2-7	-	CASSLTQEHEQYF	TGTGCCAGCAGCTTAACACAGGAGCACGAGCAGTACTTC
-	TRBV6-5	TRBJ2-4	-	CASSYGGGDIQYF	TGTGCCAGCAGTTACGGAGGGGGGGACATTCAGTACTTC
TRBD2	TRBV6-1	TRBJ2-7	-	CASLREFSYEQYF	TGTGCCAGCCTGCGGGAGTTCTCCTACGAGCAGTACTTC
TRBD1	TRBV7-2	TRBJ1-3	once	CASSLKPGQGTGNTIYF	TGTGCCAGCAGCCTCAAGCCGGGACAGGGGACTGGAAACACCATATATTTT
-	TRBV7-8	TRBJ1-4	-	CASSLVGVPNEKLFF	TGTGCCAGCAGCTTAGTGGGAGTCCCCAATGAAAAACTGTTTTTT
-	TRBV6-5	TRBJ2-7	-	CASSPGTPTYEQYF	TGTGCCAGCAGTCCCGGGACTCCCACCTACGAGCAGTACTTC
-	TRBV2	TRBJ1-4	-	CASGREKLFF	TGTGCCAGCGGCAGAGAAAAACTGTTTTTT
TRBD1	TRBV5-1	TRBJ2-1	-	CASSATGVDEQFF	TGCGCCAGCAGCGCGACAGGGGTGGATGAGCAGTTCTTC
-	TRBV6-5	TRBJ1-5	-	CASSLLMGGNQPQHF	TGTGCCAGCAGCTTACTCATGGGGGGAAATCAGCCCCAGCATTTT
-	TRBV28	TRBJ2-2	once	CASSTGGSNTGELFF	TGTGCCAGCAGTACGGGGGGCTCGAACACCGGGGAGCTGTTTTTT
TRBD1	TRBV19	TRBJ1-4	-	CASSVTGGNEKLFF	TGTGCCAGTAGTGTGACAGGGGGAAATGAAAAACTGTTTTTT
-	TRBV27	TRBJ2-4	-	CASSLPLPRRAKNIQYF	TGTGCCAGCAGTCTACCCCTCCCTCGTCGAGCCAAAAACATTCAGTACTTC
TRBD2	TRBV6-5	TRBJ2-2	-	CASSVTSENTGELFF	TGTGCCAGCAGTGTCACTAGCGAAAACACCGGGGAGCTGTTTTTT
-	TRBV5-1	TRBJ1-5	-	CASSLEGYGQPQHF	TGCGCCAGCAGCTTAGAGGGGTACGGGCAGCCCCAGCATTTT
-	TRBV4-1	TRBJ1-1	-	CASSQARRGWNTEAFF	TGCGCCAGCAGCCAAGCCCGGCGGGGTTGGAACACTGAAGCTTTCTTT
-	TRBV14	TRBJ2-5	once	CASSRLGRGQETQYF	TGTGCCAGCAGCCGGTTAGGAAGGGGGCAAGAGACCCAGTACTTC
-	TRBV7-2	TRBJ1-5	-	CASSLILTGGNQPQHF	TGTGCCAGCAGCTTAATTTTGACGGGGGGTAATCAGCCCCAGCATTTT
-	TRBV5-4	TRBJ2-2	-	CASSYSSGSFNTGELFF	TGTGCCAGCAGCTACTCTTCCGGGAGCTTCAACACCGGGGAGCTGTTTTTT
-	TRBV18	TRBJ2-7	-	CASSPYEGGGEQYF	TGTGCCAGCTCACCCTACGAAGGGGGAGGCGAGCAGTACTTC
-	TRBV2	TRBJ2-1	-	CASKDRSSYNEQFF	TGTGCCAGCAAAGACAGGAGCTCCTACAATGAGCAGTTCTTC
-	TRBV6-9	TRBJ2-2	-	CASSRTRDLNTGELFF	TGTGCCAGCAGTCGTACTAGGGACCTGAACACCGGGGAGCTGTTTTTT
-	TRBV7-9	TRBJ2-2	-	CASSLSNGELFF	TGTGCCAGCAGCTTATCCAACGGGGAGCTGTTTTTT
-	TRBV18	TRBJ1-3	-	CASSPLGTGDGNTIYF	TGTGCCAGCTCACCACTCGGGACGGGGGATGGAAACACCATATATTTT
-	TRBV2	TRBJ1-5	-	CASREYSQPQHF	TGTGCCAGCAGGGAATACAGTCAGCCCCAGCATTTT
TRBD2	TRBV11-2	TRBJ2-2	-	CASSSSSGANTGELFF	TGTGCCAGCAGCTCGTCTAGCGGTGCAAACACCGGGGAGCTGTTTTTT